The T cell receptor (beta chain) described here comes from a study of memory B cells and T cells in multiple sclerosis. Study findings and constraints: Shared clonotype counts depended on differing compartment clone-set sizes and were normalized.

To note about this clone: No antigen is known for it.

The repertoire was sequenced with immunoSEQ multiplex PCR; TCRdb's copy has only in-frame clones and lacks some. The repertoire holds 12,000 to 15,000 clones, approximately 69% seen once, with roughly 2.2% in the top ten. V was clipped by 6 bases and J by 0 bases; unmatched bases: 4. In germline, CDR1 is MNHNY, CDR2 SVGAGI (reference sequence). This CDR3 is built from 16 residues. This TCR came from a human donor with multiple sclerosis. Sequencing was done on a sample of memory (CD45RO+) CD4+ T cells from blood. V usage is TRBV6-6 and J usage is TRBJ2-3; TRBD2 matches at 12 bases. The CDR3 is CASRLAGGSSTDTQYF. DNA for the CDR3: TGTGCCAGCAGACTAGCGGGGGGTTCTAGCACAGATACGCAGTATTTT.